A selection of T cell receptor beta chains follows, all from one sample in a study of blood T cells in healthy people across ages. In TCRdb, the 5' RACE reads were re-called with MiXCR into one record per CDR3 protein. This table has roughly 700,000 distinct CDR3 sequences, 45% to 50% appearing once. Sequenced input: blood. The receptors derive from a woman aged 60 to 75 in good health. CDR3s include the opening cysteine and the closing phenylalanine or tryptophan. A D gene is named only where the DNA matches it firmly. Only some rows state a clone size, as once, few, many or a class for expanded clones.

cdr3_length	v_call	d_call	j_call	clone_size	cdr3_aa	cdr3_nt
13	TRBV29-1	.	TRBJ2-2	few	CSAAGEGAGELFF	TGCAGCGCGGCAGGAGAGGGCGCCGGGGAGCTGTTTTTT
14	TRBV7-9	.	TRBJ2-1	.	CASSYPDQYNEQFF	TGTGCCAGCAGCTATCCGGACCAATACAATGAGCAGTTCTTC
15	TRBV11-2	.	TRBJ2-5	.	CASSFGGPSTETQYF	TGTGCCAGCAGCTTCGGGGGACCTAGCACAGAGACCCAGTACTTC
15	TRBV7-7	TRBD2	TRBJ2-1	many	CASSPTAGDSYEQFF	TGTGCCAGCAGCCCAACTGCGGGGGATTCATATGAGCAGTTCTTC
17	TRBV28	TRBD2	TRBJ2-4	few	CASSLIRLALAKNIQYF	TGTGCCAGCAGTTTAATCCGACTAGCACTAGCCAAAAACATTCAGTACTTC
15	TRBV28	.	TRBJ1-5	.	CASSFAANSNQPQHF	TGTGCCAGCAGTTTCGCGGCAAATAGCAATCAGCCCCAGCATTTT
14	TRBV10-3	TRBD2	TRBJ2-1	.	CATGGGVVKDEQFF	TGTGCCACGGGGGGGGGAGTAGTGAAGGATGAGCAGTTCTTC
15	TRBV27	TRBD1	TRBJ1-6	.	CASSLPRDRRSPLHF	TGTGCCAGCAGTTTACCCCGGGACAGACGGTCACCCCTCCACTTT
12	TRBV28	TRBD1	TRBJ2-5	few	CASSGTGGTQYF	TGTGCCAGCAGTGGGACAGGGGGGACCCAGTACTTC
13	TRBV5-1	.	TRBJ1-2	few	CASSVTDNYGYTF	TGCGCCAGCAGCGTTACAGATAACTATGGCTACACCTTC
12	TRBV6-2/TRBV6-3	.	TRBJ2-1	.	CASSFSAGEQFF	TGTGCCAGCAGTTTTAGCGCGGGTGAGCAGTTCTTC
15	TRBV11-3	.	TRBJ2-5	few	CASSSQGGLYNEQYF	TGTGCCAGCAGCTCCCAGGGGGGTCTGTACAATGAGCAGTACTTC
14	TRBV19	.	TRBJ2-7	once	CASSISGEDYEQYF	TGTGCCAGTAGTATCTCAGGGGAAGACTACGAGCAGTACTTC
13	TRBV20-1	TRBD1	TRBJ1-2	.	CSAPWTGDYGYTF	TGCAGTGCTCCTTGGACAGGGGACTATGGCTACACCTTC
15	TRBV20-1	.	TRBJ1-3	.	CSVPVSEVSGTTIYF	TGCAGTGTTCCCGTCTCGGAGGTCTCTGGAACCACCATATATTTT
14	TRBV28	TRBD2	TRBJ2-1	.	CASRAGAGYNEQFF	TGTGCCAGCAGAGCGGGAGCCGGTTACAATGAGCAGTTCTTC
16	TRBV7-2	TRBD2	TRBJ2-3	.	CASSLASGASTDTQYF	TGTGCCAGCAGCTTAGCTAGCGGGGCTAGCACAGATACGCAGTATTTT
17	TRBV6-2/TRBV6-3	.	TRBJ2-4	.	CASSNRQETLAKNIQYF	TGTGCCAGCAGTAATCGACAGGAGACACTAGCCAAAAACATTCAGTACTTC
15	TRBV29-1	.	TRBJ2-4	.	CSVESRGRAKNIQYF	TGCAGCGTTGAAAGCAGGGGGAGGGCCAAAAACATTCAGTACTTC
13	TRBV7-2	.	TRBJ2-7	.	CASRSGGTYEQYF	TGTGCCAGCAGGTCGGGTGGGACCTACGAGCAGTACTTC
14	TRBV27	TRBD1	TRBJ2-3	.	CASSLGQGLDTRYF	TGTGCCAGCAGTTTAGGACAGGGGTTAGATACGCGGTATTTT
15	TRBV5-1	TRBD1	TRBJ1-2	few	CASSFGGTGPLGYTF	TGCGCCAGCAGCTTCGGCGGGACAGGACCCTTGGGCTACACCTTC
12	TRBV20-1	.	TRBJ2-7	few	CSAGRWDNEQYF	TGCAGTGCTGGGAGGTGGGACAACGAGCAGTACTTC
12	TRBV29-1	.	TRBJ2-3	.	CSASQDTDTQYF	TGCAGCGCAAGCCAGGACACAGATACGCAGTATTTT
13	TRBV19	TRBD2	TRBJ2-7	.	CASSISGRHEQYF	TGTGCCAGTAGTATATCCGGGAGGCACGAGCAGTACTTC
16	TRBV28	TRBD1	TRBJ1-6	.	CASSLSGTGIGSPLHF	TGTGCCAGCAGTTTATCAGGGACAGGGATCGGTTCACCCCTCCACTTT
13	TRBV27	.	TRBJ1-2	.	CASSLVFNYGYTF	TGTGCCAGCAGTTTAGTATTTAACTATGGCTACACCTTC
15	TRBV5-6	.	TRBJ1-1	.	CASSLLGEVGTEAFF	TGTGCCAGCAGCTTGTTAGGGGAAGTGGGCACTGAAGCTTTCTTT
13	TRBV29-1	TRBD1	TRBJ1-2	.	CSVFGAGGSGYTF	TGCAGCGTTTTTGGGGCAGGGGGCAGTGGCTACACCTTC
19	TRBV6-4	.	TRBJ1-6	.	CASNLNRDNSSVYNSPLHF	TGTGCCAGCAATTTAAACAGGGACAATTCTTCCGTCTATAATTCACCCCTCCACTTT
13	TRBV12-3/TRBV12-4	.	TRBJ2-7	.	CASSLQGIDEQYF	TGTGCCAGCAGTTTACAGGGGATCGACGAGCAGTACTTC
14	TRBV7-2	TRBD2	TRBJ2-7	.	CASNLGREAYEQYF	TGTGCCAGCAACTTAGGGCGGGAGGCTTACGAGCAGTACTTC
14	TRBV10-3	TRBD1	TRBJ2-7	.	CAIAPGTGLYEQYF	TGTGCCATCGCCCCCGGGACAGGGTTATACGAGCAGTACTTC
14	TRBV30	.	TRBJ1-6	.	CAWSVSALDSPPHF	TGTGCCTGGAGTGTAAGCGCCCTAGATTCACCCCCCCACTTT
14	TRBV12-3/TRBV12-4	TRBD1	TRBJ2-5	few	CASRKGTAQETQYF	TGTGCCAGCAGGAAAGGGACAGCCCAAGAGACCCAGTACTTC
17	TRBV4-2	.	TRBJ2-2	.	CASSQASRGAGTGELFF	TGTGCCAGCAGCCAGGCCTCCCGGGGGGCAGGTACCGGGGAGCTGTTTTTT
15	TRBV29-1	.	TRBJ2-7	.	CSVGDPTGQTYEQYF	TGCAGCGTTGGAGATCCAACGGGGCAGACCTACGAGCAGTACTTC
13	TRBV7-2	TRBD2	TRBJ2-7	.	CASSRTSSYEQYF	TGTGCCAGCAGTCGGACTAGCTCTTACGAGCAGTACTTC
14	TRBV12-3/TRBV12-4	.	TRBJ2-7	few	CASSSSDKHYEQYF	TGTGCCAGCAGTTCGTCGGACAAACACTACGAGCAGTACTTC
13	TRBV4-2	.	TRBJ2-1	few	CASSQPGAGEQFF	TGTGCCAGCAGCCAACCTGGGGCGGGGGAGCAGTTCTTC
16	TRBV3-1	.	TRBJ1-4	few	CASSPRDRPTNEKLFF	TGTGCCAGCAGCCCCAGGGACCGACCAACTAATGAAAAACTGTTTTTT
19	TRBV6-5	TRBD2	TRBJ2-1	few	CASSYPAGFSGISYNEQFF	TGTGCCAGCAGTTACCCGGCAGGGTTTAGCGGGATCTCCTACAATGAGCAGTTCTTC
16	TRBV5-1	TRBD2	TRBJ2-5	.	CASSSHLAGGLETQYF	TGCGCCAGCAGCTCCCACCTAGCGGGAGGACTGGAGACCCAGTACTTC
15	TRBV7-9	.	TRBJ2-1	.	CASSLAVLRDNEQFF	TGTGCCAGCAGCTTAGCGGTGTTGCGGGACAATGAGCAGTTCTTC
15	TRBV3-1	.	TRBJ2-4	few	CASSQGVEAGYIQYF	TGTGCCAGCAGCCAAGGAGTAGAGGCGGGGTACATTCAGTACTTC
13	TRBV5-1	TRBD2	TRBJ2-7	.	CASSPAGGRRQYF	TGCGCCAGCAGCCCAGCGGGCGGGAGAAGACAGTACTTC
12	TRBV18	.	TRBJ1-1	.	CASSPSNTEAFF	TGTGCCAGCTCACCGTCGAACACTGAAGCTTTCTTT
15	TRBV18	TRBD2	TRBJ2-7	.	CASSTSGVSSYEQYF	TGTGCCAGCTCAACTAGCGGGGTAAGCTCCTACGAGCAGTACTTC
14	TRBV4-3	.	TRBJ2-7	.	CASSREGQGYEQYF	TGCGCCAGCAGCCGAGAAGGCCAGGGCTACGAGCAGTACTTC
17	TRBV29-1	.	TRBJ2-3	.	CSVEGDSVGKFTDTQYF	TGCAGCGTTGAGGGGGATTCGGTGGGCAAGTTCACAGATACGCAGTATTTT
14	TRBV29-1	TRBD1	TRBJ1-2	.	CSVEGTGAIYGYTF	TGCAGCGTTGAAGGGACAGGGGCTATCTATGGCTACACCTTC
16	TRBV4-2	.	TRBJ2-3	.	CASSHQTSRGSDTQYF	TGTGCCAGCAGCCACCAGACTAGTAGGGGATCAGATACGCAGTATTTT
15	TRBV29-1	.	TRBJ1-2	.	CSVEKGSGGAYGYTF	TGCAGCGTTGAGAAGGGGTCGGGGGGCGCATATGGCTACACCTTC
14	TRBV18	.	TRBJ2-7	.	CASSPQVVSYEQYF	TGTGCCAGCTCACCGCAAGTTGTATCCTACGAGCAGTACTTC